These T cell receptor beta chains were read from a single sample in a study of regulatory T cells in long-lasting Graves disease. TCRdb reanalysed the multiplex PCR reads using MiXCR and keeps one entry per CDR3 protein. The repertoire holds 400,000 to 500,000 distinct CDR3 sequences, with less than 15% as singletons. This sample was shared with a second study, whose subject was T cells in Graves' hyperthyroidism and ophthalmopathy.

This material consisted of peripheral blood mononuclear cells (PBMCs), taken at new diagnosis, from a patient treated with antithyroid drugs. The receptors come from a woman aged 45-65 years with Graves disease. Both conserved end residues are part of each CDR3. Fields, in order: clone size, J gene, CDR3 length, D gene, V gene, CDR3 protein, CDR3 DNA. A D gene is named only where the DNA matches it firmly. Size is omitted from some rows. Given values are once, few, many or a class for expanded clones.

clone size: few; J gene: TRBJ2-3; CDR3 length: 13; D gene: NA; V gene: TRBV27; CDR3 protein: CASTTRRTDTQYF; CDR3 DNA: TGTGCCAGCACGACCCGACGGACAGATACGCAGTATTTT
clone size: many; J gene: TRBJ2-7; CDR3 length: 15; D gene: TRBD1; V gene: TRBV18; CDR3 protein: CASSPGTGGSYEQYF; CDR3 DNA: TGTGCCAGCAGTCCCGGGACAGGGGGATCCTACGAGCAGTACTTC
clone size: many; J gene: TRBJ2-2; CDR3 length: 16; D gene: TRBD2; V gene: TRBV28; CDR3 protein: CASSLGLAGVSGELFF; CDR3 DNA: TGTGCCAGCAGTCTTGGACTAGCGGGAGTCTCTGGGGAGCTGTTTTTT
clone size: few; J gene: TRBJ1-3; CDR3 length: 17; D gene: NA; V gene: TRBV7-8; CDR3 protein: CASSLNSVYPSGNTIYF; CDR3 DNA: TGTGCCAGCAGCTTAAATTCGGTCTACCCCTCTGGAAACACCATATATTTT
clone size: few; J gene: TRBJ2-5; CDR3 length: 13; D gene: NA; V gene: TRBV12-3/TRBV12-4; CDR3 protein: CASSSTGGETQYF; CDR3 DNA: TGTGCCAGCAGTTCGACGGGCGGGGAGACCCAGTACTTC
clone size: many; J gene: TRBJ2-1; CDR3 length: 14; D gene: NA; V gene: TRBV6-2/TRBV6-3; CDR3 protein: CASSEVEVYNEQFF; CDR3 DNA: TGTGCCAGCAGTGAAGTGGAGGTCTACAATGAGCAGTTCTTC
clone size: NA; J gene: TRBJ2-7; CDR3 length: 17; D gene: TRBD2; V gene: TRBV9; CDR3 protein: CASSGRTSGGDPYEQYF; CDR3 DNA: TGTGCCAGCAGCGGACGGACTAGCGGAGGCGATCCCTACGAGCAGTACTTC
clone size: many; J gene: TRBJ2-3; CDR3 length: 14; D gene: TRBD1; V gene: TRBV29-1; CDR3 protein: CSALRDRGLDTQYF; CDR3 DNA: TGCAGCGCCTTAAGGGACAGGGGGCTGGATACGCAGTATTTT
clone size: NA; J gene: TRBJ2-1; CDR3 length: 15; D gene: NA; V gene: TRBV19; CDR3 protein: CASSKLGAGVDEQFF; CDR3 DNA: TGTGCCAGTAGTAAGCTTGGGGCCGGGGTGGATGAGCAGTTCTTC
clone size: many; J gene: TRBJ2-3; CDR3 length: 11; D gene: NA; V gene: TRBV20-1; CDR3 protein: CSAPRVDTQYF; CDR3 DNA: TGCAGTGCTCCCCGCGTTGATACGCAGTATTTT
clone size: NA; J gene: TRBJ1-1; CDR3 length: 14; D gene: NA; V gene: TRBV18; CDR3 protein: CASSPSDVNTEAFF; CDR3 DNA: TGTGCCAGCTCACCGTCGGACGTTAACACTGAAGCTTTCTTT
clone size: NA; J gene: TRBJ1-1; CDR3 length: 16; D gene: NA; V gene: TRBV7-6; CDR3 protein: CASSYSVGGLIAEAFF; CDR3 DNA: TGTGCCAGCAGCTACTCAGTGGGGGGCTTAATCGCTGAAGCTTTCTTT
clone size: NA; J gene: TRBJ2-7; CDR3 length: 12; D gene: NA; V gene: TRBV29-1; CDR3 protein: CSVKGGSYEQYF; CDR3 DNA: TGCAGCGTTAAGGGGGGCTCCTACGAGCAGTACTTC
clone size: many; J gene: TRBJ2-7; CDR3 length: 13; D gene: NA; V gene: TRBV28; CDR3 protein: CATKGGGWYEQYF; CDR3 DNA: TGTGCCACCAAAGGGGGGGGGTGGTACGAGCAGTACTTC
clone size: few; J gene: TRBJ2-3; CDR3 length: 17; D gene: TRBD2; V gene: TRBV5-1; CDR3 protein: CASSLTGGPGGTDTQYF; CDR3 DNA: TGCGCCAGCAGCTTAACGGGAGGGCCTGGGGGCACAGATACGCAGTATTTT
clone size: many; J gene: TRBJ2-2; CDR3 length: 17; D gene: TRBD2; V gene: TRBV5-1; CDR3 protein: CASSGLAGGPNTGELFF; CDR3 DNA: TGTGCCAGCAGTGGACTAGCGGGAGGGCCGAACACCGGGGAGCTGTTTTTT
clone size: few; J gene: TRBJ2-7; CDR3 length: 14; D gene: NA; V gene: TRBV19; CDR3 protein: CASSSSGLPYEQYF; CDR3 DNA: TGTGCCAGTAGTTCGAGCGGGCTTCCCTACGAGCAGTACTTC
clone size: NA; J gene: TRBJ2-3; CDR3 length: 14; D gene: NA; V gene: TRBV3-1; CDR3 protein: CASSQDRVTDTQYF; CDR3 DNA: TGTGCCAGCAGCCAAGACAGGGTCACAGATACGCAGTATTTT
clone size: many; J gene: TRBJ1-1; CDR3 length: 14; D gene: NA; V gene: TRBV5-8; CDR3 protein: CASSFRDVAREAFF; CDR3 DNA: TGTGCCAGCAGCTTCCGGGACGTGGCACGTGAAGCTTTCTTT
clone size: many; J gene: TRBJ2-1; CDR3 length: 15; D gene: NA; V gene: TRBV2; CDR3 protein: CASSGTGVPHNEQFF; CDR3 DNA: TGTGCCAGCAGTGGGACGGGAGTCCCCCACAATGAGCAGTTCTTC
clone size: few; J gene: TRBJ1-1; CDR3 length: 14; D gene: TRBD1; V gene: TRBV19; CDR3 protein: CASSMGQRNTEAFF; CDR3 DNA: TGTGCCAGTAGTATGGGACAGAGGAACACTGAAGCTTTCTTT
clone size: NA; J gene: TRBJ2-1; CDR3 length: 14; D gene: NA; V gene: TRBV19; CDR3 protein: CASRQASSYNEQFF; CDR3 DNA: TGTGCCAGTAGACAGGCTAGTTCCTACAATGAGCAGTTCTTC
clone size: few; J gene: TRBJ2-5; CDR3 length: 16; D gene: TRBD1; V gene: TRBV18; CDR3 protein: CASSPQGTGSGETQYF; CDR3 DNA: TGTGCCAGCTCACCCCAGGGGACAGGGAGTGGAGAGACCCAGTACTTC
clone size: NA; J gene: TRBJ2-7; CDR3 length: 15; D gene: TRBD1; V gene: TRBV6-1; CDR3 protein: CANSPRQGRFYEQYF; CDR3 DNA: TGTGCCAACAGTCCTCGACAGGGTAGGTTCTACGAGCAGTACTTC
clone size: few; J gene: TRBJ2-1; CDR3 length: 12; D gene: TRBD2; V gene: TRBV7-7; CDR3 protein: CASSFSAGLEFF; CDR3 DNA: TGTGCCAGCAGCTTTTCAGCGGGACTGGAGTTCTTC
clone size: few; J gene: TRBJ2-7; CDR3 length: 12; D gene: NA; V gene: TRBV29-1; CDR3 protein: CSVGWNSYEQYF; CDR3 DNA: TGCAGCGTGGGTTGGAACTCCTACGAGCAGTACTTC